The entry below describes one T cell receptor (beta chain). Only a few counts were recorded for this clone. The antigen this receptor binds is unknown. No much larger clone exists at a distance of one base, and base qualities are not known. This sample stems from a study of blood T cell repertoires in COVID-19 (dated by TCRdb to about 2020). For the study in its entirety: Collaborator samples came from the United States, Italy and Spain and covered acute and convalescent phases of COVID-19. The material from the prospective study consisted of cDNA or gDNA derived from T cells, B-cell-depleted T cells, or PBMCs. The dataset comprised deeply sampled blood TCRbeta repertoires from subjects exposed to, actively infected with, or recovered from COVID-19. The repertoires were released in a freely available public database intended as a resource for research on the immune response to SARS-CoV-2. The samples were drawn from two sources: the first 160 participants of the ongoing ImmuneRACE study, and some 1,300 subjects contributed by 6 global collaborators. A de-identified subject ID, COVID-19 status, age in years and sex were almost always included in the sample metadata. HLA class I and class II types, where available, came from metadata supplied by the sample provider rather than from assay-based typing.

Each collaborating institution followed its own protocols to collect whole blood in K2EDTA tubes. For TCRbeta analysis, collaborators shipped samples as frozen whole blood, isolated PBMCs, or DNA extracted from either of those sample types. TCRbeta CDR3 regions were amplified from genomic DNA using the immunoSEQ Assay, a bias-controlled multiplex PCR. The authors processed their data as follows. Nucleated cell counts per sample were estimated from amplification of reference gene primers within the assay. To quantify the absolute abundance of each unique TCRbeta CDR3 rearrangement, sequence reads were collapsed and filtered. For each sample, productive Simpson clonality was calculated as the square root of Simpson's diversity index across productive rearrangements. TCRdb stores this immuneACCESS table with in-frame sequences only. Part of the clones is absent; in the studies checked, under half of the shortfall reflects unresolved V genes, and no reason is known for the rest. V and J calls and clone size are those listed in that table; D and trimming were worked out from the DNA. The sample table shows 55,000 to 85,000 clones, and 80% to 90% are seen once. The ten largest clones take up approximately 4.8% of the sample.

Broad study findings and their caveats: The amount of clinical and demographic metadata varied by source and participant and was provided uncurated.

From its cysteine to its phenylalanine, the CDR3 spans 13 amino acids. Of the read, only the CDR3 DNA is kept; its 39 bases are in frame from base 1. The germline V gene supplies CDR1 SGHVS and CDR2 FQNEAQ. V gives up 5 bases and J gives up 3 bases, and the segment between their germline ends measures 10 bases. The receptor was derived from a human donor in a cohort sampled during active COVID-19. The sequenced sample consisted of peripheral blood. The rearrangement combines TRBV7-8 with TRBJ1-1, and the D gene may be TRBD1, 6 bases matching. The sequenced DNA: TGTGCCAGCAGCCTAAAGGGGGACACTGAAGCTTTCTTT. Its coded protein is CASSLKGDTEAFF.